This T cell receptor beta chain was sequenced during a study of control samples from healthy donors and cancer patients. Method: immunoSEQ multiplex PCR; TCRdb's copy keeps in-frame clones and lacks some. Counted here are over 80,000 clones, 79% occurring once; the ten biggest clones make up over 9.5%. The CDR3 covers 14 residues. Germline V gives CDR1 SGHVS, CDR2 FQNEAQ. Trimming cost V 5 bases and J 14 bases, with 21 bases left between them. This chain connects TRBV7-8 to TRBJ1-4, with a weak D call TRBD1 (5 bases). This clonotype was sampled from a woman in her twenties or thirties in good health. The source material was blood. CDR3 bases: TGTGCCAGCAGCCCGGGGACCGAAATGAAAACCCTGTTTTTT. Residues: CASSPGTEMKTLFF.